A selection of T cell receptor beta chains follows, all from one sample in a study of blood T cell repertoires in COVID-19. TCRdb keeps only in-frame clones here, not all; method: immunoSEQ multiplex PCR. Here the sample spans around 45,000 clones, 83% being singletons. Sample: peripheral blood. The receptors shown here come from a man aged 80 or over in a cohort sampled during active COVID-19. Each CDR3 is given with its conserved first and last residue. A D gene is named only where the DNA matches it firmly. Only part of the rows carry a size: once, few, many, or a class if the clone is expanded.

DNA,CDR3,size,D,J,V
TGTGCCGGCAGCAGACAGATCAACTATGGCTACACCTTC,CAGSRQINYGYTF,-,-,TRBJ1-2,TRBV30
TGTGCCAGTAGTATAGGTACAGGGGGAGGTAATGAGCAGTTCTTC,CASSIGTGGGNEQFF,-,TRBD1,TRBJ2-1,TRBV19
TGTGCCAGCAGCTCTTCCAGGGGGTTCACTGAAGCTTTCTTT,CASSSSRGFTEAFF,few,TRBD1,TRBJ1-1,TRBV7-9
TGTGCCAGCCGCGCAGGGGGCACAGGCTACACCTTC,CASRAGGTGYTF,-,TRBD1,TRBJ1-2,TRBV5-8
TGTGCCAGCAGTGCCCCCCGGGGTGGGTATGGCTACACCTTC,CASSAPRGGYGYTF,-,-,TRBJ1-2,TRBV2
TGTGCCAGCAGTGAGACGGGTCCCCCTATGCAGTATTTT,CASSETGPPMQYF,-,-,TRBJ2-3,TRBV6-4
TGTGCCAGCAGCCAAGATTTCGCGACTAGGGGGACCCAGTACTTC,CASSQDFATRGTQYF,-,-,TRBJ2-5,TRBV3-1/TRBV3-2
TGTGCCAGCAGCTTCCGGAGGGTTCAGGGCCTTGGCGGCTACACCTTC,CASSFRRVQGLGGYTF,-,-,TRBJ1-2,TRBV7-9
TGTGCCAGTAGTATAGGTGCGGCAGGAGGTGAAAAACTGTTTTTT,CASSIGAAGGEKLFF,-,-,TRBJ1-4,TRBV19
TGTGCCAGCAGTCCATCGACTAGCGGGCTTAGCACAGATACGCAGTATTTT,CASSPSTSGLSTDTQYF,-,TRBD2,TRBJ2-3,TRBV28
TGTGCCAGCAGCCCACGACAGGGACAATCTGGGGCCAACGTCCTGACTTTC,CASSPRQGQSGANVLTF,-,TRBD1,TRBJ2-6,TRBV4-2
TGTGCCAGCAGCCAAGCCGGCCAGGGGGCAATCTATGGCTACACCTTC,CASSQAGQGAIYGYTF,few,TRBD1,TRBJ1-2,TRBV3-1/TRBV3-2
TGTGCCAGCAGCGTAGGTGGTGGCCCTGGTTCACCCCTCCACTTT,CASSVGGGPGSPLHF,-,-,TRBJ1-6,TRBV9
TGTGCCAGCAGCCCCCGGAGGGCCACAGATACGCAGTATTTT,CASSPRRATDTQYF,-,-,TRBJ2-3,TRBV11-2
TGCGCCAGCAGCTTGTCGGCTAGCGGGGGGGGTGAGCAGTACTTC,CASSLSASGGGEQYF,few,TRBD2,TRBJ2-7,TRBV5-1
TGCGCCAGCAGCCGTGGGGGGGATACTGAAGCTTTCTTT,CASSRGGDTEAFF,-,-,TRBJ1-1,TRBV5-1
TGCGCCGGCTGTTTCGACAGGTCCAGCTCCTACAATGAGCAGTTCTTC,CAGCFDRSSSYNEQFF,-,-,TRBJ2-1,TRBV5-1
TGTGCCACCAGCAGAGAGGCCACCCACAGGGAGACCCAGTACTTC,CATSREATHRETQYF,-,-,TRBJ2-5,TRBV15
TGTGCCAGCAGCTTAGCAGGCAGGGGCCTAGGTAGAGATACGCAGTATTTT,CASSLAGRGLGRDTQYF,-,-,TRBJ2-3,TRBV7-2
TGTGCCAGCAGCTTAGTCGGTAGCACGGAGACCCAGTACTTC,CASSLVGSTETQYF,-,-,TRBJ2-5,TRBV7-2
TGTGCCAGCAGCGCCAGCGGGAGGGCCGGCAATGAGCAGTTCTTC,CASSASGRAGNEQFF,-,TRBD2,TRBJ2-1,TRBV9
TGTGCCAGCAGTTTCGGTCTATATGGCTACACCTTC,CASSFGLYGYTF,-,-,TRBJ1-2,TRBV28
TGCAGTGCTAGTCGGTCGGCCAAACTGCTAGCGGCCAGGAATGAGCAGTTCTTC,CSASRSAKLLAARNEQFF,-,TRBD2,TRBJ2-1,TRBV20-1
TGTGCCAGCAGGGATACTAGCGGGAATAACAATGAGCAGTTCTTC,CASRDTSGNNNEQFF,-,TRBD2,TRBJ2-1,TRBV5-4
TGCGCCAGCAGTTTAGACAGGGCCCCTTCTAACTATGGCTACACCTTC,CASSLDRAPSNYGYTF,-,TRBD1,TRBJ1-2,TRBV4-1
TGTGCCAGCAGCGGGGCCGCGACGACATACAATGAGCAGTTCTTC,CASSGAATTYNEQFF,-,-,TRBJ2-1,TRBV11-2
TGCGCCAGCAGCCAAGGTCTTATGAGGCCGGACTATGGCTACACCTTC,CASSQGLMRPDYGYTF,-,-,TRBJ1-2,TRBV4-3
TGTGCCAGCAGCTTAAACGTCTATGCCTACGAGCAGTACTTC,CASSLNVYAYEQYF,-,-,TRBJ2-7,TRBV7-2
TGTGCCAGCAGTTACGTGCAGGTCGGGGGTGACACTGAAGCTTTCTTT,CASSYVQVGGDTEAFF,-,-,TRBJ1-1,TRBV6-6
TGTGCCAGTAGCCAATTTAAGGGAGCTGGGGCCAACGTCCTGACTTTC,CASSQFKGAGANVLTF,once,-,TRBJ2-6,TRBV19
TGTGCCAGCACTAGAGACAGGGCAGACATTCAGTACTTC,CASTRDRADIQYF,-,TRBD1,TRBJ2-4,TRBV6-5
TGTGCCAGCAGATACCGACTAGCCGCAGATACGCAGTATTTT,CASRYRLAADTQYF,-,TRBD2,TRBJ2-3,TRBV27
TGTGCCAGCTCACCACCATCAGAAATTAATTCACCCCTCCACTTT,CASSPPSEINSPLHF,few,-,TRBJ1-6,TRBV18
TGTGCCTGGAGTGCCCTGTTCAGACTACGCGAGCAGTACTTC,CAWSALFRLREQYF,-,-,TRBJ2-7,TRBV30
TGTGCCAGCAGCCGCGTCTCCTACGAGCAGTACTTC,CASSRVSYEQYF,once,-,TRBJ2-7,TRBV6-5
TGCGCCAGCAGCTTCAACACCCAGGCTAACTATGGCTACACCTTC,CASSFNTQANYGYTF,-,-,TRBJ1-2,TRBV5-1
TGCAGTGCTAGTGGGCGGGTGCGCCCCTACGAGCAGTACTTC,CSASGRVRPYEQYF,once,-,TRBJ2-7,TRBV20-1
TGCGCCAGCAGATCGCTAGCGTTGACAGATACGCAGTATTTT,CASRSLALTDTQYF,-,-,TRBJ2-3,TRBV10-2
TGTGCCTGGACCGAAGGCCGGGGGAACTATGGCTACACCTTC,CAWTEGRGNYGYTF,-,-,TRBJ1-2,TRBV30
TGTGCCAGCAGTGAAGCACAGGGGAATCAGCCCCAGCATTTT,CASSEAQGNQPQHF,-,TRBD1,TRBJ1-5,TRBV2
TGTGCCAGCAGCCAACAGGGGAACACTGAAGCTTTCTTT,CASSQQGNTEAFF,-,-,TRBJ1-1,TRBV7-3
TGTGCCAGCAGCTCCTTAAGCCTCAGGGATAATGAGCAGTTCTTC,CASSSLSLRDNEQFF,-,-,TRBJ2-1,TRBV5-6
TGTGCCATCAGTGAGTCCCGGGGGAACTATGGCTACACCTTC,CAISESRGNYGYTF,-,-,TRBJ1-2,TRBV10-3
TGTGCCAGCAGCTTAGAAGCCAGGGGGAACTATGGCTACACCTTC,CASSLEARGNYGYTF,once,TRBD1,TRBJ1-2,TRBV7-2
TGTGCCAGTAGTATCGGACAGGAATACGAGCAGTACTTC,CASSIGQEYEQYF,-,TRBD1,TRBJ2-7,TRBV19
TGTGCCAGCAGTTTTACCGGGACAGGGGGAGGCGGGGAGCTGTTTTTT,CASSFTGTGGGGELFF,-,TRBD1,TRBJ2-2,TRBV27
TGTGCCTGGAGTCCGGGACTAGCGGACTACAATGAGCAGTTCTTC,CAWSPGLADYNEQFF,-,TRBD2,TRBJ2-1,TRBV30
TGCAGCGTTGAACGGAAAGGACAGGTGGCCTACAATGAGCAGTTCTTC,CSVERKGQVAYNEQFF,-,TRBD1,TRBJ2-1,TRBV29-1
TGTGCCAGCAGCCACCTAGCGGGAGGGCCGGTGGAGACCCAGTACTTC,CASSHLAGGPVETQYF,once,TRBD2,TRBJ2-5,TRBV7-2
TGTGCCACAGCAGAGGGGACTAAAGAGACCCAGTACTTC,CATAEGTKETQYF,-,TRBD2,TRBJ2-5,TRBV28
TGTGCCAGCAGCTCCGGTGGGACAGGGGGTAAACGCTATGGCTACACCTTC,CASSSGGTGGKRYGYTF,-,TRBD1,TRBJ1-2,TRBV7-2
TGTGCCAGCAGTTTATTCGGGAGGGGGAGGGCTAGCGAGCAGTACTTC,CASSLFGRGRASEQYF,-,TRBD2,TRBJ2-7,TRBV28